Presented here are 24 T cell receptor beta chains from one specimen sequenced in a study of spatial heterogeneity in lung cancer. These receptors' targets are unknown. Overall study findings and caveats: It was found that expanded intratumoral alpha and beta TCR counts tracked tumor mutation counts.

TCRdb re-called the 5' RACE reads with MiXCR, one entry per CDR3 protein. This sample has just over 3,000 distinct CDR3 sequences; about 16% occur once, and the top ten carry over 9.5%. Time point in this sample: sample taken at primary tumor resection. Sample: lung tumor tissue, taken at surgery. The receptor source for this set is a male donor with early-stage non-small cell lung cancer.

This clonotype is classed as large. The chain is built from TRBV6-2 or TRBV6-3 and TRBJ2-7; D not resolved. The germline CDR1 and CDR2 sequences are MNHEY and SVGEGT. The CDR3 extends over 16 amino acids. The V and J ends lost 5 bases and 2 bases respectively, with 19 bases between them. CDR3 residues: CASSHPFWGATYEQYF. The DNA of the CDR3 is TGTGCCAGCAGTCACCCCTTTTGGGGTGCCACCTACGAGCAGTACTTC.

This clonotype showed up just a few times. This rearrangement joins TRBV9 to TRBJ2-7, with D unclear. Germline V gene sequence: CDR1 SGDLS, CDR2 YYNGEE. The CDR3 extends over 12 amino acids. Trimming left V 4 bases short and J 4 bases short, with 9 bases between. The CDR3 loop is CASSPGGYEQYF. CDR3 coding DNA: TGTGCCAGCAGCCCAGGCGGTTACGAGCAGTACTTC.

This clonotype is deemed medium-sized. This sequence joins TRBV27 and TRBJ1-6, with 11 bases lining up with TRBD1. This CDR3 is built from 16 residues. The J segment lost 6 bases and the V segment lost 6 bases, leaving 7 bases of the junction unmatched. CDR1 and CDR2 (germline): MNHEY, SMNVEV (reference sequence). The CDR3 spells CASSRDRGFRNSPLHF. The CDR3 nucleotides read TGTGCCAGCAGCCGGGACAGGGGGTTCCGTAATTCACCCCTCCACTTT.

This clonotype is medium-sized. This chain uses TRBV9 with TRBJ2-7; D gene ambiguous. Germline V lookup: CDR1 SGDLS, CDR2 YYNGEE. The CDR3 has 14 amino acids. Trimming shortened V by 4 bases and J by 6 bases, and 17 bases separated the two germline ends. The CDR3 loop reads CASSPNTRVSEQYF. The CDR3 DNA is TGTGCCAGCAGCCCAAATACGCGTGTGAGCGAGCAGTACTTC. The variable domain in full, completed from reference TRBV9 and TRBJ2-7, reads DSGVTQTPKHLITATGQRVTLRCSPRSGDLSVYWYQQSLDQGLQFLIQYYNGEERAKGNILERFSAQQFPDLHSELNLSSLELGDSALYFCASSPNTRVSEQYFGPGTRLTVT.

By share, this clonotype ranks as medium-sized. The CDR3 nucleotides read TGTGCCAGCAGCTTAAACTTATACAATGAGCAGTTCTTC. Its protein product is CASSLNLYNEQFF. The V gene is TRBV7-2, the J gene TRBJ2-1; no firm D call. The germline gives CDR1 SGHTA, CDR2 FQGNSA. V was pared by 2 bases and J by 4 bases, with 6 bases between. This CDR3 is 13 amino acids long.

This clonotype qualifies as large. This chain uses TRBV5-1 with TRBJ2-1; 7 bases fit TRBD2. The CDR3 sequence is 15 residues long. The V gene's germline CDR1 is SGHRS and CDR2 YFSETQ. V shed 4 bases, J shed 7 bases, and the junction held 11 bases outside the gene matches. CDR3 loop: CASSREGGSGNEQFF. CDR3 coding DNA: TGCGCCAGCAGCCGCGAGGGCGGGAGTGGGAATGAGCAGTTCTTC.

At least ten counts were recorded for this clonotype. This sequence joins TRBV19 and TRBJ2-3; D gene uncertain. Germline CDR1 LNHDA, CDR2 SQIVND (reference sequence). V lost 4 bases and J lost 4, with 15 bases in between. The CDR3 loop spans 15 amino acids. Here the CDR3 reads CASSSAFRSADTQYF. CDR3 DNA sequence: TGTGCCAGTAGTAGTGCATTCCGGTCGGCAGATACGCAGTATTTT.

This clonotype is termed medium-sized (0.01 to 0.1%). For the CDR3, the DNA is TGCAGCGTTCTGGGGACAGGGGGCTCTGAAGCTTTCTTT. Protein sequence: CSVLGTGGSEAFF. The V call is TRBV29-1, the J call TRBJ1-1, with 12 bases lining up with TRBD1. Germline trimming cut 5 bases from V and 6 bases from J; bases unmatched to any gene: 4. From germline, CDR1 is SQVTM and CDR2 ANQGSEA. There are 13 residues in the CDR3.

In this sample, this clonotype is medium-sized. The chain couples TRBV28 to TRBJ2-1; 12 bases are a match to TRBD1. Germline CDR1 reads MDHEN; CDR2 reads SYDVKM. This CDR3 is built from 17 residues. V lost 5 bases, J lost 8 bases, and 13 bases stayed unmatched. The CDR3 sequence: CASSPNARDRGRDEQFF. Written as DNA, the CDR3 is TGTGCCAGCAGTCCCAATGCCCGGGACAGGGGGCGGGATGAGCAGTTCTTC.

This clonotype was seen at least ten times. The rearrangement links TRBV29-1 to TRBJ2-3; 7 bases agree with TRBD2. The V and J ends lost 7 bases and 14 bases, in that order; junction bases with no gene match: 12. The CDR3 contains 11 residues. The germline V gene has CDR1 SQVTM and CDR2 ANQGSEA. CDR3 amino acids: CSALEGGGRYF. CDR3 nucleotides: TGCAGCGCCCTAGAGGGAGGCGGGAGGTATTTT.

This clonotype is medium-sized in the sample. V gene TRBV28 combines with J gene TRBJ2-1, with D perhaps TRBD1 (5 bases). The germline gives CDR1 MDHEN, CDR2 SYDVKM. Trimming removed 10 bases at V and 4 bases at J, with 11 bases between. This CDR3 has 12 residues. Here the CDR3 DNA reads TGTGCCACCACAGGCGGATACAATGAGCAGTTCTTC. Its translation: CATTGGYNEQFF.

This clonotype is medium-sized by share. The chain uses TRBV29-1 and TRBJ2-7, with D unclear. The CDR3 is 13 amino acids. The germline gives CDR1 SQVTM, CDR2 ANQGSEA. Trimming stripped 0 bases from V and 1 base from J, with 7 bases between. For the CDR3, the DNA is TGCAGCGTTGAAGATCAGAGTTCCTACGAGCAGTACTTC. Protein product: CSVEDQSSYEQYF.

This clonotype is medium-sized in the sample. The gene calls are TRBV27 and TRBJ2-2; TRBD1 agrees at 7 bases. CDR3 length equals 15 residues. The V and J ends lost 6 bases and 0 bases, in that order; junction bases with no gene match: 4. Per the germline V gene, CDR1 is MNHEY and CDR2 is SMNVEV (reference sequence). The CDR3 loop reads CASSSGQANTGELFF. CDR3 DNA sequence: TGTGCCAGCAGCTCCGGACAGGCGAACACCGGGGAGCTGTTTTTT.

By frequency in the sample, this clonotype is medium-sized. The chain links TRBV30 to TRBJ2-7; D may correspond to TRBD1 or TRBD2 (5 bases each). Germline V gene data show CDR1 as GTSNPN and CDR2 as SVGIG (reference sequence). This CDR3 region has 13 residues. This chain's CDR3 is CAQGGDAFYEQYF. CDR3 bases: TGTGCGCAGGGTGGGGACGCCTTCTACGAGCAGTACTTC.

The rearrangement joins TRBV7-9 to TRBJ1-1; possible D gene TRBD1, 5 bases. The length of the CDR3 is 13 residues. The V and J ends lost 5 bases and 3 bases respectively, with 10 bases between them. Germline V CDR1 and CDR2: SEHNR, FQNEAQ (reference sequence). CDR3 sequence reads: CASSGGGHTEAFF. The DNA for the CDR3 is TGTGCCAGCAGCGGGGGAGGCCACACTGAAGCTTTCTTT.

This clonotype is termed medium-sized (0.01 to 0.1%). The V and J genes are TRBV3-1 and TRBJ1-4; D remains unclear. V lost 3 bases, J lost 9 bases, and 8 bases lay in between. The CDR3 sequence is 12 residues long. The V gene's germline CDR1 is LGHDT and CDR2 YNNKEL (reference sequence). The CDR3 sequence is CASSHAEKKLFF. In DNA, the CDR3 is TGTGCCAGCAGCCACGCCGAGAAAAAACTGTTTTTT. Combining the CDR3 with reference TRBV3-1 and TRBJ1-4 gives the whole variable domain DTAVSQTPKYLVTQMGNDKSIKCEQNLGHDTMYWYKQDSKKFLKIMFSYNNKELIINETVPNRFSPKSPDKAHLNLHINSLELGDSAVYFCASSHAEKKLFFGSGTQLSVL.

This clonotype is large in the sample. The chain joins TRBV20-1 to TRBJ2-3; 7 nucleotides align to TRBD2. CDR1 is DFQATT, CDR2 SNEGSKA, per germline (reference sequence). The CDR3 has 16 residues. J gave up 4 bases and V 2 bases, and 12 bases lay outside the gene matches. CDR3 sequence (DNA): TGCAGTGCTAGACCCTTGGCCGCAGGGAGGGCAGATACGCAGTATTTT. This translates into CSARPLAAGRADTQYF.

This chain joins TRBV5-1 and TRBJ2-2, with 10 bases aligning to TRBD1. Germline V gene data show CDR1 as SGHRS and CDR2 as YFSETQ. This CDR3 spans 16 amino acids. After removal of 2 bases from V and 5 bases from J, the junction contained 6 bases not matched to a gene. CDR3 sequence: CASSLSSDRGTGELFF. The CDR3, as DNA: TGCGCCAGCAGCTTAAGTTCGGACAGGGGGACCGGGGAGCTGTTTTTT.

A few counts support this clonotype. This chain uses TRBV18 with TRBJ1-5; D is possibly TRBD1 (6 bases). CDR3 length: 15 amino acids. Looked up from germline, CDR1 is KGHSH and CDR2 is LQKENI. Between the trimmed V and J ends, which lost 5 bases and 5 bases, there was a span of 16 bases. The CDR3 here is CASSGGGGGDQPQHF. The DNA of the CDR3 is TGTGCCAGCTCAGGAGGGGGAGGCGGGGATCAGCCCCAGCATTTT.

This clonotype is medium-sized. J is TRBJ2-5 and V is TRBV19; 10 nucleotides match TRBD2. Germline V lookup: CDR1 LNHDA, CDR2 SQIVND (reference sequence). The CDR3 spans 14 residues. Germline trimming cut 4 bases from V and 9 bases from J; bases unmatched to any gene: 8. In DNA form, the CDR3 reads TGTGCCAGTAGTACCGGGCTAGCGGGAGTGTCCCAGTACTTC. It translates to CASSTGLAGVSQYF.

This clonotype is medium-sized within its sample. The chain recombines TRBV30 with TRBJ2-3; 11 positions match TRBD1. This CDR3 has 13 residues. Trimming cost V 8 bases and J 6 bases; bases outside gene matches: 7. Germline V gene data show CDR1 as GTSNPN and CDR2 as SVGIG (reference sequence). The CDR3 reads CAGGQGVRDTQYF. DNA of the CDR3: TGTGCCGGGGGACAGGGGGTCAGGGATACGCAGTATTTT.

This clonotype is deemed medium-sized. The V and J genes are TRBV27 and TRBJ2-3; no firm D call. Germline CDR1 reads MNHEY; CDR2 reads SMNVEV (reference sequence). Trimming removed 4 bases from V and 6 bases from J, with 11 bases in between. The CDR3 loop spans 13 amino acids. CDR3 coding DNA: TGTGCCAGCAGTTCCCGGCCCGTCGATACGCAGTATTTT. Translating gives CASSSRPVDTQYF.

The chain combines TRBV7-2 with TRBJ2-5; weak D call: TRBD1 (5 bases). Per germline, CDR1 SGHTA and CDR2 FQGNSA. The CDR3 contains 14 residues. Between the trimmed V and J ends, which lost 3 bases and 4 bases, there was a span of 12 bases. The CDR3 protein is CASSFQGRGETQYF. DNA for the CDR3: TGTGCCAGCAGCTTCCAGGGTAGGGGAGAGACCCAGTACTTC.

This clonotype rates as medium-sized (0.01 to 0.1%). The chain uses TRBV7-2 and TRBJ1-1, with a weak D call TRBD1 (5 bases). Germline V gives CDR1 SGHTA, CDR2 FQGNSA. The V end lost 5 bases, the J end lost 5 bases, and 18 bases lay between the germline ends. CDR3 length: 15 residues. The CDR3 DNA reads as TGTGCCAGCAGCCAAAGGGGCAGGGTGAGGACTGAAGCTTTCTTT. It encodes CASSQRGRVRTEAFF.